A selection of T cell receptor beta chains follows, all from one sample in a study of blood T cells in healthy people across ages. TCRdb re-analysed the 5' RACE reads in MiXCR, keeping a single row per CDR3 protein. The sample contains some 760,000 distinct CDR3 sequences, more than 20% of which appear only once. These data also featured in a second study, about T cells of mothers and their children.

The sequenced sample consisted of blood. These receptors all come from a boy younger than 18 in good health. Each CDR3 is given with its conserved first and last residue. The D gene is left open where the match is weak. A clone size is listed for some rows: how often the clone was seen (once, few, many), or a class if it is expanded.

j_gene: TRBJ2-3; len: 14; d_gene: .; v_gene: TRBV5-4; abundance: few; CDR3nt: TGTGCCAGCAGCTTTACGGACGGCACAGATACGCAGTATTTT; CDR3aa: CASSFTDGTDTQYF
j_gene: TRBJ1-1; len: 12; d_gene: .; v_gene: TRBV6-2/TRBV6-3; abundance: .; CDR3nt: TGTGCCACAATACCCGGGTTCGCTGAAGCTTTCTTT; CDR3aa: CATIPGFAEAFF
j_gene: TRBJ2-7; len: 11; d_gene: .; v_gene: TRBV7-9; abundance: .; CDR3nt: TGTGCCAGCAGCAAAGGCCTCGAGCAGTACTTC; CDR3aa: CASSKGLEQYF
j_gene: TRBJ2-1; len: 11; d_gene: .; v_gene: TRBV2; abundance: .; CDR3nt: TGTGCCAGCAACGGATACAATGAGCAGTTCTTC; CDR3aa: CASNGYNEQFF
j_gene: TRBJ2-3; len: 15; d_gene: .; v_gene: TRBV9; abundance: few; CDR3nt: TGTGCCAGCAGCGTAAGCGGGTCTAGCACAGATACGCAGTATTTT; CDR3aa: CASSVSGSSTDTQYF
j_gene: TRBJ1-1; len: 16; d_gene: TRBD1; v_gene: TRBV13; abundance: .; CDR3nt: TGTGCCAGCAGCTTAGGAGGGGGCGAAAGTTACACTGAAGCTTTCTTT; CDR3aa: CASSLGGGESYTEAFF
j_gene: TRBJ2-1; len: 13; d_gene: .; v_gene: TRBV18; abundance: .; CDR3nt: TGTGCCAGCTCATCTTCACAGGACAATGAGCAGTTCTTC; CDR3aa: CASSSSQDNEQFF
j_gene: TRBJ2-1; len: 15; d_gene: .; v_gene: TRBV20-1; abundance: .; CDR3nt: TGCAGTGCCCAAACCGGGACAACAACTTACAATGAGCAGTTCTTC; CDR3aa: CSAQTGTTTYNEQFF
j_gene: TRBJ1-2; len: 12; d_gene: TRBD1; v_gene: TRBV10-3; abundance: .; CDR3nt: TGTGCCATCAGTACAGGGGATGCTGGCTACACCTTC; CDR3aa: CAISTGDAGYTF
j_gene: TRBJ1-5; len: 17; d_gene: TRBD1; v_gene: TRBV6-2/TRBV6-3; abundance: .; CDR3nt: TGTGCCAGCACCACGGGGCACAGGGGAGCGGCCAATCAGCCCCAGCATTTT; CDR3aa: CASTTGHRGAANQPQHF
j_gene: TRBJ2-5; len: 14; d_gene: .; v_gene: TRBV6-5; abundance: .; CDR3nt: TGTGCCAGCAGTTCCCTGACGGCACAAGAGACCCAGTACTTC; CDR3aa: CASSSLTAQETQYF
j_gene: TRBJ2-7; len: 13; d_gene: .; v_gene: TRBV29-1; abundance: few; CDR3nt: TGCAGCGTTGAAGTGGGGGGGCGCTACGAGCAGTACTTC; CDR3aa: CSVEVGGRYEQYF
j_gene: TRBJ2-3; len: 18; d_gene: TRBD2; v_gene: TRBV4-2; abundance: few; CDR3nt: TGTGCCAGCAGCCAAGATTTCGGGGGGGAGGGCCGAGGAGATACGCAGTATTTT; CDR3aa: CASSQDFGGEGRGDTQYF
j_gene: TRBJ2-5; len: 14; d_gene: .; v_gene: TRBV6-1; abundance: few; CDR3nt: TGTGCCAGCAGTCACGAGCGGAGGGGAGAGACCCAGTACTTC; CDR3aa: CASSHERRGETQYF